This T cell receptor beta chain was obtained from a study of Graves' ophthalmopathy and Graves' hyperthyroidism. RNA transcripts were the template, and TCR beta CDR3 regions were amplified from them. First-round RT-PCR with HTBI primers preceded a second-round multiplex PCR. TCRdb reprocessed the multiplex PCR reads via MiXCR and lists one record per CDR3 protein. The profile shows about 380,000 distinct CDR3 sequences, approximately 15% of them singletons. CDR3 length: 14 residues. V lost 6 bases to trimming and J lost 5 bases; unmatched junction nucleotides: 9. This clonotype was observed many times. Diagnosis relied on clinical symptoms, serum thyroxine, TRAb, thyroid ultrasound and orbital computed tomography.

V is TRBV12-3 or TRBV12-4 and J is TRBJ1-1; 7 nucleotides align to TRBD1. Sequencing was done on a sample of peripheral blood. The clonotype originates from a woman aged 18-29 years with stable Graves' hyperthyroidism. CDR3 region: CASSPHRDRTEAFF. Written as DNA, the CDR3 is TGTGCCAGCAGCCCCCACCGGGACAGAACTGAAGCTTTCTTT.